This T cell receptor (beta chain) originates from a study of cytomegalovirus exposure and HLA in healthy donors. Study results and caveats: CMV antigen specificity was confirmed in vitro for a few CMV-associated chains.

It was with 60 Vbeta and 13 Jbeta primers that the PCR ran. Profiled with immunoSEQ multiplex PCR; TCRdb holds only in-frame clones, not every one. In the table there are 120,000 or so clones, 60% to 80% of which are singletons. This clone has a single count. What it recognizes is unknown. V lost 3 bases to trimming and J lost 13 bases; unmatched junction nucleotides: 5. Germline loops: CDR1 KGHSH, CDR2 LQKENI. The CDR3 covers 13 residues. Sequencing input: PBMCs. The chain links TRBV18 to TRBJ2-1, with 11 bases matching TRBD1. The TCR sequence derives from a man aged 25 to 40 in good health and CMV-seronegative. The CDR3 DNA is TGTGCCAGCTCACCGGGACAGGGGGTCTCCCAGTTCTTC. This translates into CASSPGQGVSQFF.